Following are 20 T cell receptor beta chains from one sample sequenced in a study of control samples from healthy donors and cancer patients. TCRdb's table, derived via immunoSEQ multiplex PCR, lists solely in-frame clones and lacks some. Among 75,000 to 95,000 clones listed, over 75% were seen once. Sequencing used blood. The receptors derive from a woman aged 50 to 65 in good health.

The chain combines TRBV5-1 with TRBJ2-1; 13 nucleotides agree with TRBD2. With V trimmed by 1 base and J by 7 bases, 5 bases remained unmatched. The germline gives CDR1 SGHRS, CDR2 YFSETQ. The CDR3 has 16 amino acids. The CDR3 nucleotides read TGCGCCAGCAGCTTGTCAGGACTAGCGGGGGCTAATGAGCAGTTCTTC. This sequence encodes CASSLSGLAGANEQFF.

The chain carries TRBV19 and TRBJ1-2; 12 nucleotides line up with TRBD1. Losses at the gene ends were 5 bases for V and 5 bases for J; bases not matched to a gene: 6. This CDR3 contains 15 residues. Germline assignment: CDR1 LNHDA and CDR2 SQIVND (reference sequence). Here the CDR3 reads CASSPGTGGWYGYTF. The CDR3 nucleotides read TGTGCCAGTAGTCCCGGGACAGGGGGCTGGTATGGCTACACCTTC.

This clone turned up a few times. The chain links TRBV5-1 to TRBJ2-6; D call uncertain. The CDR3 extends over 13 amino acids. The germline CDR1 and CDR2 sequences are SGHRS and YFSETQ. Trimming removed 0 bases at V and 4 bases at J, with 2 bases between. The CDR3 nucleotides read TGCGCCAGCAGCTTGGCGGGGGCCAACGTCCTGACTTTC. Amino acids: CASSLAGANVLTF. Looking up the rest from reference TRBV5-1 and TRBJ2-6 gives the full variable domain: KAGVTQTPRYLIKTRGQQVTLSCSPISGHRSVSWYQQTPGQGLQFLFEYFSETQRNKGNFPGRFSGRQFSNSRSEMNVSTLELGDSALYLCASSLAGANVLTFGAGSRLTVL.

The J gene is TRBJ2-2, the V gene TRBV9, with D hard to call. This CDR3 contains 13 residues. Germline V gives CDR1 SGDLS, CDR2 YYNGEE. With 0 bases removed from V and 6 bases from J, the gap between germline ends came to 6 bases. The CDR3 coding sequence is TGTGCCAGCAGCGTAGATTTAGCCGGGGAGCTGTTTTTT. Encoded protein: CASSVDLAGELFF.

This clone has only a few counts. The chain combines TRBV5-4 with TRBJ1-2, with 9 bases that match TRBD1. Germline V gene lookup returns CDR1 SGHNT and CDR2 YYREEE (reference sequence). The CDR3 is made up of 13 amino acids. The junction had 2 bases not matched to a gene; V was cut back by 3 bases and J by 5 bases. The CDR3 region is CASSYGTGYGYTF. CDR3 coding DNA: TGTGCCAGCAGCTATGGGACAGGGTATGGCTACACCTTC.

The chain combines TRBV5-5 with TRBJ1-6; no firm D call. The CDR3 runs to 16 residues. In germline, CDR1 is SGHKS, CDR2 YYEKEE (reference sequence). Trimming took off 3 bases at V and 0 bases at J, with 10 bases between the two ends. The CDR3 coding sequence is TGTGCCAGCAGCTGGGAGTTCCTCTCCTATAATTCACCCCTCCACTTT. Translation gives CASSWEFLSYNSPLHF.

J is TRBJ2-2 and V is TRBV7-2; TRBD2 matches 8 bases. Germline V gene lookup returns CDR1 SGHTA and CDR2 FQGNSA. Trimming removed 1 base from V and 4 bases from J; junction bases left unmatched: 8. The CDR3 spans 17 residues. CDR3 loop: CASSLDAAGGLTGELFF. For the CDR3, the DNA is TGTGCCAGCAGCTTAGACGCGGCGGGGGGACTCACCGGGGAGCTGTTTTTT.

CDR3 region: CSASFGWAQHF. The DNA of the CDR3 is TGCAGTGCTAGTTTTGGTTGGGCCCAGCATTTT. This sequence joins TRBV20-1 and TRBJ1-5, with D hard to call. CDR1 and CDR2 from the germline V gene are DFQATT and SNEGSKA (reference sequence). The V end was cut by 3 bases, the J end by 11 bases, with 11 bases between. The CDR3 loop spans 11 amino acids.

V gene TRBV18 combines with J gene TRBJ1-1, with D hard to call. In germline, CDR1 is KGHSH, CDR2 LQKENI. V dropped 2 bases and J dropped 8 bases, with 15 bases sitting between them. The CDR3 covers 14 residues. In nucleotides, the CDR3 is TGTGCCAGCTCACCAGGTTCACGCCTATGGGAAGCTTTCTTT. As protein: CASSPGSRLWEAFF.

The table lists this clone with a few counts. The rearrangement joins TRBV5-6 to TRBJ2-1; perhaps D is TRBD1 or TRBD2 (5 bases each). Germline V gene lookup returns CDR1 SGHDT and CDR2 YYEEEE. The CDR3 has 18 residues. The ends were cut back, 4 bases at V and 6 bases at J, with 26 bases in the middle. This CDR3 reads CASSPARDGTRIFNEQFF. The CDR3 DNA follows: TGTGCCAGCAGCCCCGCACGAGACGGGACCCGGATTTTCAATGAGCAGTTCTTC.

V gene TRBV6-5 combines with J gene TRBJ1-3, with D hard to call. CDR3 length: 15 residues. The V end was cut by 5 bases, the J end by 0 bases, with 11 bases between. CDR1 and CDR2 (germline): MNHEY, SVGAGI. CDR3 coding DNA: TGTGCCAGCAGTAACCCGGGGTCCTCTGGAAACACCATATATTTT. Translated: CASSNPGSSGNTIYF.

V is TRBV5-1 and J is TRBJ1-1; D unclear. Germline CDR1 reads SGHRS; CDR2 reads YFSETQ. The CDR3 is 13 amino acids. Trimming took 2 bases from V and 1 from J, leaving 6 bases between them. CDR3 in DNA: TGCGCCAGCAGCTTAAACAGGAACACTGAAGCTTTCTTT. It translates to CASSLNRNTEAFF.

This clone showed up just once. The V and J genes are TRBV29-1 and TRBJ2-3; no reliable D call. The germline V gene has CDR1 SQVTM and CDR2 ANQGSEA. Trimming removed 6 bases at V and 0 bases at J, with 7 bases between. This CDR3 is 12 amino acids long. The CDR3 here is CSVQTSTDTQYF. For the CDR3, the DNA is TGCAGCGTCCAGACTAGCACAGATACGCAGTATTTT.

The CDR3 spells CASSQLNQPQHF. The CDR3 bases are TGTGCCAGCAGCCAGCTTAACCAGCCCCAGCATTTT. This chain links TRBV3-1 (or the pseudogene TRBV3-2) with TRBJ1-5, with D unresolved. Between the trimmed V and J ends, which lost 3 bases and 7 bases, there was a span of 7 bases. The CDR3 has 12 residues. CDR1 is LGHDT, CDR2 YNNKEL, per germline (reference sequence).

CDR3 sequence reads: CSVEESIEVAANYGYTF. Here the CDR3 DNA reads TGCAGCGTTGAAGAGTCAATCGAGGTGGCGGCTAACTATGGCTACACCTTC. This chain connects TRBV29-1 to TRBJ1-2; D not certain. Germline assignment: CDR1 SQVTM and CDR2 ANQGSEA. Trimming took 0 bases from V and 0 from J, leaving 17 bases between them. The CDR3 has 17 residues.

The CDR3, as DNA: TGTGCCAGCAGGGGAGGACAGGGGATCGAGAACTATGGCTACACCTTC. Protein product: CASRGGQGIENYGYTF. The rearrangement joins TRBV2 to TRBJ1-2; 9 nucleotides agree with TRBD1. This CDR3 is built from 16 residues. The junction had 10 bases not matched to a gene; V was cut back by 6 bases and J by 2 bases. Germline V gene lookup returns CDR1 SNHLY and CDR2 FYNNEI.

V is TRBV5-1 and J is TRBJ2-7; maybe TRBD1 (7 bases). The CDR3 covers 15 residues. Germline CDR1 SGHRS, CDR2 YFSETQ. V lost 2 bases to trimming and J lost 7 bases, with 19 bases between them. This CDR3 is CASSLQVTGAGEQYF. For the CDR3, the DNA is TGCGCCAGCAGCTTACAGGTTACAGGGGCGGGGGAGCAGTACTTC.

The rearrangement joins TRBV24-1 to TRBJ2-6; D is unresolved. The V end was cut by 4 bases, the J end by 0 bases, with 6 bases between. CDR3 size: 15 residues. CDR1 and CDR2 from the germline V gene are KGHDR and SFDVKD. In nucleotides, the CDR3 is TGTGCCACCAGTGAGATATCCTCTGGGGCCAACGTCCTGACTTTC. This sequence encodes CATSEISSGANVLTF.

J is TRBJ2-3 and V is TRBV4-1, with D unresolved. CDR1 is MGHRA and CDR2 is YSYEKL in the germline V gene. This CDR3 is built from 15 residues. The germline V and J ends were trimmed by 0 bases and 4 bases, with 11 bases remaining between them. CDR3 in amino acids: CASSQDSYVPDTQYF. CDR3 nucleotides: TGCGCCAGCAGCCAAGATAGTTATGTCCCAGATACGCAGTATTTT.

The V and J genes are TRBV18 and TRBJ2-5; D is possibly TRBD1 (5 bases). The germline V gene has CDR1 KGHSH and CDR2 LQKENI. V was clipped by 4 bases and J by 2 bases, with 11 bases between them. The CDR3 has 14 amino acids. The CDR3 sequence: CASSRSRQQETQYF. CDR3 nucleotide sequence: TGTGCCAGCTCACGATCCCGACAGCAAGAGACCCAGTACTTC. The whole variable domain, remainder taken from reference TRBV18 and TRBJ2-5, is NAGVMQNPRHLVRRRGQEARLRCSPMKGHSHVYWYRQLPEEGLKFMVYLQKENIIDESGMPKERFSAEFPKEGPSILRIQQVVRGDSAAYFCASSRSRQQETQYFGPGTRLLVL.